This T cell receptor (beta chain) was sequenced during a study of shared clonotypes between healthy human individuals. Whole-study context: The plates for each donor numbered three CD4 naive, three CD4 memory, two CD8 naive and one CD8 memory.

Only in-frame clones appear in the TCRdb table, and some are missing; sequencing was by immunoSEQ multiplex PCR. The sample lists about 380,000 clones; 96% were seen once. V lost 4 bases to trimming and J lost 6 bases, with 14 bases between them. Germline V gene lookup returns CDR1 SQVTM and CDR2 ANQGSEA. This CDR3 is built from 13 residues. This chain links TRBV29-1 with TRBJ2-3; no reliable D call. Source material: memory CD8+ T cells sorted from blood. This sample's subset: CD45RO+ cells pooled with CCR7-negative TemRA cells. This TCR came from a man younger than 40 in good health. The CDR3 sequence is CSVGLSVGDTQYF. In nucleotides, the CDR3 is TGCAGCGTTGGTCTATCAGTGGGGGATACGCAGTATTTT.